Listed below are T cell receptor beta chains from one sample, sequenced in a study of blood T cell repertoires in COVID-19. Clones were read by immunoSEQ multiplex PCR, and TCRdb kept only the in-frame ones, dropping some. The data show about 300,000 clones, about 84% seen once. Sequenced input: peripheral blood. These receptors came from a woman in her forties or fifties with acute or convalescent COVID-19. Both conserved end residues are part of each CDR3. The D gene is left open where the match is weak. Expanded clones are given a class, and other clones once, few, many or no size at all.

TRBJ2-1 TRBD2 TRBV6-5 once CASRTPDSGSEFF TGTGCCAGCAGGACCCCCGATAGCGGGAGTGAGTTCTTC
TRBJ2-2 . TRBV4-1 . CASSQSQQPDTGELFF TGCGCCAGCAGCCAAAGCCAACAGCCCGACACCGGGGAGCTGTTTTTT
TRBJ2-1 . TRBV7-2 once CASSLASGVGAGEQFF TGTGCCAGCAGCCTAGCCTCGGGGGTCGGGGCGGGTGAGCAGTTCTTC
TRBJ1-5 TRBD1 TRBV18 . CASSPAPPGTASGNQPQHF TGTGCCAGCTCCCCAGCGCCTCCGGGGACAGCCTCCGGGAATCAGCCCCAGCATTTT
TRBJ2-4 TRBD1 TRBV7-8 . CASSMDRDLGIYIQYF TGTGCCAGCAGCATGGACAGGGACCTCGGGATTTACATTCAGTACTTC
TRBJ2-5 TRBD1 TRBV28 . CASSAPGTVIQETQYF TGTGCCAGCAGTGCCCCAGGGACAGTTATACAAGAGACCCAGTACTTC
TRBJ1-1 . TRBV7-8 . CASSPEAPGLREAFF TGTGCCAGCAGCCCGGAGGCGCCGGGACTTCGAGAGGCTTTCTTT
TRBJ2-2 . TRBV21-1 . CARFTSGTGLIGELFF TGTGCCAGATTCACTTCCGGGACAGGGCTGATCGGGGAGCTGTTTTTT
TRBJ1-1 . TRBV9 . CASSVVIDTEAFF TGTGCCAGCAGCGTAGTGATAGACACTGAAGCTTTCTTT
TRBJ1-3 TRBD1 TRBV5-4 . CASSPGFARGSGNTIYF TGTGCCAGCAGCCCGGGTTTTGCCAGGGGGTCTGGAAACACCATATATTTT
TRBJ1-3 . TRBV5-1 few CASSLGTQASGNTIYF TGCGCCAGCAGCTTGGGTACCCAGGCCTCTGGAAACACCATATATTTT
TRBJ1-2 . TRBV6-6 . CASSRRGEYGYTF TGTGCCAGCTCACGACGGGGAGAGTATGGCTACACCTTC
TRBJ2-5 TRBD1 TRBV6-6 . CASSPGQGRETQYF TGTGCCAGCAGCCCCGGACAGGGGCGGGAGACCCAGTACTTC
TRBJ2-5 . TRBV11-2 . CASSLDDKTQYF TGTGCCAGCAGCTTAGATGACAAGACCCAGTACTTC
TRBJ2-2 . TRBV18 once CASSPRTGNTGELFF TGTGCCAGCTCACCCCGAACGGGTAACACCGGGGAGCTGTTTTTT
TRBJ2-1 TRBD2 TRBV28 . CASSFPLAEISYNEQFF TGTGCCAGCAGTTTCCCCCTAGCGGAAATCTCCTACAATGAGCAGTTCTTC
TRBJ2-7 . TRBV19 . CASSNQGYEQYF TGTGCCAGTAGTAACCAGGGCTACGAGCAGTACTTC
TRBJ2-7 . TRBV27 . CASSLLRGGSGEQYF TGTGCCAGCAGTTTGCTCCGGGGTGGCTCGGGCGAGCAGTACTTC
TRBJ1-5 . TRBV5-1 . CASSLDPVGASQPQHF TGCGCCAGCAGCTTGGATCCGGTGGGAGCCTCTCAGCCCCAGCATTTT
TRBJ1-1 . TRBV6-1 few CASSESPGQTNTEAFF TGTGCCAGCAGTGAATCACCCGGACAGACGAACACTGAAGCTTTCTTT
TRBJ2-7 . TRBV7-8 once CASSLMNRVGEQYF TGTGCCAGCAGCTTAATGAATCGGGTCGGCGAGCAGTACTTC
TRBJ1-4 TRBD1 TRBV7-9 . CASSMVGQGDATNEKLFF TGTGCCAGCAGCATGGTCGGACAGGGGGACGCAACTAATGAAAAACTGTTTTTT
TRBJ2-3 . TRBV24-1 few CATSSGSTDTQYF TGTGCCACCAGTAGCGGTAGCACAGATACGCAGTATTTT
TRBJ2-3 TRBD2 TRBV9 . CASSVDRAGRRRESLGTDTQYF TGTGCCAGCAGCGTAGACCGAGCGGGACGTCGGAGGGAGTCCTTAGGGACAGATACGCAGTATTTT
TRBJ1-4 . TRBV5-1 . CASRSVLSNEKLFF TGCGCCAGCAGGAGCGTTTTGTCTAATGAAAAACTGTTTTTT
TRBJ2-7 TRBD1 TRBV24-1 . CATGDRVNEQYF TGTGCCACCGGGGACAGGGTGAACGAGCAGTACTTC
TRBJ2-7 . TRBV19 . CASSGRGYEQYF TGTGCCAGTAGTGGACGGGGATACGAGCAGTACTTC